The text below deals with one TCR beta chain. Its antigen remains unidentified. Other DNA sequences within the sample encode an identical CDR3. This sample was included in a study of beta chain features in type 1 diabetes. Of the isolated RNA, all was reverse transcribed, and so the sequenced material was expressed TCRB transcripts. Assay: immunoSEQ multiplex PCR; the TCRdb copy retains only in-frame clones and omits some. The data show roughly 130,000 clones, with around 17% seen just once and over 2% held by the top ten. The CDR3 spans 14 residues. J lost 5 bases, V lost 6 bases, and 4 bases had no gene match. CDR1 and CDR2 from the germline V gene are SNHLY and FYNNEI. Study-wide findings and caveats: A moderate, significant TCRB CDR3 shortening appeared in type 1 diabetes across four CD4+ subsets. Patients showed naive, central memory and Treg TCRB repertoires that appeared more similar than those of healthy donors.

Every single donor gave one heparinised blood draw, and these averaged around 110 mL. It was via CD45RO/CCR7/CD25/CD127/CD95/CD27 that CD4+ naive, central memory, regulatory and stem cell-like memory cells were sorted. The J gene is TRBJ2-3, the V gene TRBV2; 11 positions match TRBD2. This TCR was sampled from a man aged 30-40 years with type 1 diabetes. Sequences were obtained from central memory CD4+ T cells from blood. The CDR3 coding sequence is TGTGCCAGCAGCGGGACTAGCGGTAGAGATACGCAGTATTTT. Its protein product is CASSGTSGRDTQYF.